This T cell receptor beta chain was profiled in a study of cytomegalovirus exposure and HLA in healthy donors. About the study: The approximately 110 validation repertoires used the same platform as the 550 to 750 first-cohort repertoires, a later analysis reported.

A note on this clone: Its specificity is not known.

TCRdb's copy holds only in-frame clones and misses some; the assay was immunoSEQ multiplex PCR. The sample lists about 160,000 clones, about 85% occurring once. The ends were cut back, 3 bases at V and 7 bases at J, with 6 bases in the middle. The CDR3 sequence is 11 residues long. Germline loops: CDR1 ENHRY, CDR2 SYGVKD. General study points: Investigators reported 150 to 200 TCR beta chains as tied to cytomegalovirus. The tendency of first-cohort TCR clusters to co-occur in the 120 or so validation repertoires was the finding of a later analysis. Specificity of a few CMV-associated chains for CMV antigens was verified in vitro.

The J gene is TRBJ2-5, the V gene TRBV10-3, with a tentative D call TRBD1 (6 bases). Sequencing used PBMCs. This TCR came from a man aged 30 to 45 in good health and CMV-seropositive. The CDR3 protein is CAISDRGTQYF. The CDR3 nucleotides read TGTGCCATCAGTGACAGGGGGACCCAGTACTTC.